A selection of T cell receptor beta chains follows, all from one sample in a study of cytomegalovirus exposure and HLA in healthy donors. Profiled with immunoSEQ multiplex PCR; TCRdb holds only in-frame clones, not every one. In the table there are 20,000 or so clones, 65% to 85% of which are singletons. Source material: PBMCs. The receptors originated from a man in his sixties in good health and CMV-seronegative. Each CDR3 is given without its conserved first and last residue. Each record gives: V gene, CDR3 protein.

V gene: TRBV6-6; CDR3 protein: ASSYTRFATTDTQY
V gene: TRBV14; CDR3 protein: ASSQSEGTYGYT
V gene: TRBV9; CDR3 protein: ASQRAGSTEAF
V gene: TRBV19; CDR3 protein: ASSGQGYSGANVLT
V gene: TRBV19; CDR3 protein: ASKSIVGGIQANYGYT
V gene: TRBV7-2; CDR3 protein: ASSFGGARETQY
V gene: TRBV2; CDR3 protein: ASSSSGGRYNEQF
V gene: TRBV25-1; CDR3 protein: ASSGTTGNTIY
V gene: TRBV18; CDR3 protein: ASSPDRRNIQY
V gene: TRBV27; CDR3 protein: ASSFWEGEAF